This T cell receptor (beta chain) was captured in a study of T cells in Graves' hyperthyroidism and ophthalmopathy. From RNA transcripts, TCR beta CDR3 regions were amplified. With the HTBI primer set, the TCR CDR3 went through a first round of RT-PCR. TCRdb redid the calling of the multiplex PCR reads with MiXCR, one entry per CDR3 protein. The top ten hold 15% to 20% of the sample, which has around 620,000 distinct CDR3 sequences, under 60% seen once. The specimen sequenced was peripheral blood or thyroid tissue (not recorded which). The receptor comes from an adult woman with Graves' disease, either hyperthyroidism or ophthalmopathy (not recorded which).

CDR3 loop: CASSSWDRSSYEQYF. The CDR3 bases are TGTGCCAGCAGCTCCTGGGACCGCAGCTCCTACGAGCAGTACTTC. The V and J genes are TRBV5-6 and TRBJ2-7; D may correspond to TRBD1 or TRBD2 (5 bases each). CDR3 size: 15 residues. Germline V lookup: CDR1 SGHDT, CDR2 YYEEEE. V was pared by 3 bases and J by 0 bases, with 13 bases between. Based on the CDR3 plus reference TRBV5-6 and TRBJ2-7, the full variable domain is DAGVTQSPTHLIKTRGQQVTLRCSPKSGHDTVSWYQQALGQGPQFIFQYYEEEERQRGNFPDRFSGHQFPNYSSELNVNALLLGDSALYLCASSSWDRSSYEQYFGPGTRLTVT.